A single sample is the source of the 2 T cell receptor beta chains below, sequenced in a study of blood T cell repertoires in COVID-19. The data were produced by immunoSEQ multiplex PCR, yet TCRdb's version contains in-frame clones alone and is incomplete. The table has roughly 210,000 clones, 87% seen once. The source material was PBMCs or T cells enriched from blood (not recorded which). Receptor source: a young man in a cohort exposed to, infected with or recovered from COVID-19 (not recorded which).

The chain recombines TRBV9 with TRBJ1-5; 8 nucleotides agree with TRBD1. The V segment lost 3 bases and the J segment 6 bases; nucleotides outside the gene matches: 5. The CDR3 sequence is 14 residues long. The germline gives CDR1 SGDLS, CDR2 YYNGEE. The CDR3 loop is CASSAGTGGQPQHF. For the CDR3, the DNA is TGTGCCAGCAGCGCCGGGACAGGAGGTCAGCCCCAGCATTTT.

The chain joins TRBV4-1 to TRBJ2-5; D is perhaps TRBD2 (7 bases). Germline V gene sequence: CDR1 MGHRA, CDR2 YSYEKL. This CDR3 has 18 amino acids. V shed 1 base and J shed 4 bases, with 22 bases lying between them. The CDR3 DNA is TGCGCCAGCAGCCAAGGGGGGGCTAGCGGTCCTTTGGGAGAGACCCAGTACTTC. This codes for CASSQGGASGPLGETQYF.